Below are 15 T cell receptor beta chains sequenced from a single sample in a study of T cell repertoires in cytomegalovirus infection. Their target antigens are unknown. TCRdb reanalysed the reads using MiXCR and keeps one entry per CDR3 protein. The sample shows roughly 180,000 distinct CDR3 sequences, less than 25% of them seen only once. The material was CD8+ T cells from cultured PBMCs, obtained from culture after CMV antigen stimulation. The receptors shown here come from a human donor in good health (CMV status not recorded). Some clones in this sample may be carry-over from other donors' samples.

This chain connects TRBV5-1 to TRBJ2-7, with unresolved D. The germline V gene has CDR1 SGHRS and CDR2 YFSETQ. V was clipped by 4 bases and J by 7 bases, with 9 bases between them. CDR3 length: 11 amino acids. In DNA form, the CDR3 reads TGCGCCAGCAGCGGGATCTCTGAGCAGTACTTC. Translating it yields CASSGISEQYF.

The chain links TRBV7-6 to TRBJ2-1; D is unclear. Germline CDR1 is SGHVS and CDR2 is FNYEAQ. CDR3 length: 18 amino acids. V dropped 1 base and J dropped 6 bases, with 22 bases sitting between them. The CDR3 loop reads CASSLEQDQRYEINEQFF. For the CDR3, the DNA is TGTGCCAGCAGCTTAGAGCAGGACCAACGATATGAGATCAATGAGCAGTTCTTC.

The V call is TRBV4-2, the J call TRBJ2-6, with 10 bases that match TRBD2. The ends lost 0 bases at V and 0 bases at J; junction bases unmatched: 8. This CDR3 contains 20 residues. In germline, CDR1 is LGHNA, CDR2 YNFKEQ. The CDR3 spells CASSQDQTSGDLSGANVLTF. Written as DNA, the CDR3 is TGTGCCAGCAGCCAAGATCAAACTAGCGGGGACCTCTCTGGGGCCAACGTCCTGACTTTC.

CDR3 residues: CASSRTGSYEQYF. CDR3 nucleotide sequence: TGTGCCAGCAGCCGGACAGGGTCCTACGAGCAGTACTTC. The rearrangement links TRBV7-9 to TRBJ2-7, with TRBD1 matching 8 bases. The CDR3 length is 13 residues. Germline CDR1 is SEHNR and CDR2 is FQNEAQ (reference sequence). V shed 5 bases, J shed 1 base, and the junction held 1 base outside the gene matches.

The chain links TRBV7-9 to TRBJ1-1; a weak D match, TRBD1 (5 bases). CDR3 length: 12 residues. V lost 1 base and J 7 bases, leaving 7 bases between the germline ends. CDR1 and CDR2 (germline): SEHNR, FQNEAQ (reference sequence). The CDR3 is CASSLGGFEAFF. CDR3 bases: TGTGCCAGCAGCTTAGGGGGGTTTGAAGCTTTCTTT.

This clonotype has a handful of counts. The CDR3 DNA reads TGCAGTACCGCTTCTGGGGGAAATGGCTACACCTTC. Its translation is CSTASGGNGYTF. This chain links TRBV20-1 with TRBJ1-2; the D gene is possibly TRBD1 (5 bases). CDR1 and CDR2 from the germline V gene are DFQATT and SNEGSKA (reference sequence). The CDR3 is 12 amino acids. V shed 8 bases and J shed 6 bases, with 16 bases lying between them.

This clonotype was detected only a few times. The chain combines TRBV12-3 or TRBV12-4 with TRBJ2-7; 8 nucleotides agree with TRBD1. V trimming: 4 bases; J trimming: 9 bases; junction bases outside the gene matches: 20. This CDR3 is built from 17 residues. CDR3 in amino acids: CASSSHFPPGQVGRQYF. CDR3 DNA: TGTGCCAGCAGTTCTCACTTCCCACCGGGACAGGTGGGTCGGCAGTACTTC.

For the CDR3, the DNA is TGTGCCAGCAGTTACTCGGTTACGGCTCTTGGCGAGCAGTACTTC. Translation: CASSYSVTALGEQYF. The chain carries TRBV6-5 and TRBJ2-7, with D unresolved. Germline CDR1 MNHEY, CDR2 SVGAGI. Trimming left V 0 bases short and J 6 bases short, with 15 bases between. CDR3 length: 15 amino acids.

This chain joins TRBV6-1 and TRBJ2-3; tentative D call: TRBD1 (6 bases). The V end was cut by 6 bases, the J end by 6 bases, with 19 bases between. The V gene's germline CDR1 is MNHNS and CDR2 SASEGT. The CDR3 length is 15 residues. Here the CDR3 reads CASRNGQLEVDTQYF. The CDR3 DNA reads TGTGCCAGCAGAAATGGACAGCTGGAGGTGGATACGCAGTATTTT.

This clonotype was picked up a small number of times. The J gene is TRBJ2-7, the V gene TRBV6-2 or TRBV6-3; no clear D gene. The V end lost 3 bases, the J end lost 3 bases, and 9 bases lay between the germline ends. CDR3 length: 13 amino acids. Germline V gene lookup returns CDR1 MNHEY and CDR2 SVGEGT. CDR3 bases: TGTGCCAGCAGTTATTCAGGATTCTACGAGCAGTACTTC. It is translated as CASSYSGFYEQYF.

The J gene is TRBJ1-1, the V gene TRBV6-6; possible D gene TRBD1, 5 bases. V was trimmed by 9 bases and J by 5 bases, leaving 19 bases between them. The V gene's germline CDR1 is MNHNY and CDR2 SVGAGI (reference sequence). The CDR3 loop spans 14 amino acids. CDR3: CASRLPGFRTEAFF. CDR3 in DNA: TGTGCCAGTAGATTACCAGGGTTTCGGACTGAAGCTTTCTTT.

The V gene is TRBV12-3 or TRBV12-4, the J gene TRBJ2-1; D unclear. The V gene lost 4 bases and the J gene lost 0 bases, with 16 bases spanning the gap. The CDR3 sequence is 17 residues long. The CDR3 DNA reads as TGTGCCAGCAGTTCTGACGAACCTGTTGGCTCCTACAATGAGCAGTTCTTC. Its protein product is CASSSDEPVGSYNEQFF.

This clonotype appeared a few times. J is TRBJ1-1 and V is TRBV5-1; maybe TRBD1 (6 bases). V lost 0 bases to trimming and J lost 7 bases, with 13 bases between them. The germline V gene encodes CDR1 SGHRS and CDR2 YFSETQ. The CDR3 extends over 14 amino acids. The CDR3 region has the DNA TGCGCCAGCAGCTTGGGGCAGGGGAGGTTTGAAGCTTTCTTT. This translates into CASSLGQGRFEAFF.

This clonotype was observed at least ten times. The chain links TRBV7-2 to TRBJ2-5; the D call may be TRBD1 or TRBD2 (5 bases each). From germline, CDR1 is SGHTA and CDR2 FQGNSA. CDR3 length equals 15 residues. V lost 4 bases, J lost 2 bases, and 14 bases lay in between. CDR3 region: CASSSPGRLQETQYF. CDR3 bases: TGTGCCAGCAGCTCTCCGGGACGGTTACAAGAGACCCAGTACTTC.

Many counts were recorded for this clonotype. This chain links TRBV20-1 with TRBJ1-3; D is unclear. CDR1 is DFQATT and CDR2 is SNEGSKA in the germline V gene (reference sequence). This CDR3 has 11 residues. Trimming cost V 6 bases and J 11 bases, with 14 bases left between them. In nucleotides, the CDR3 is TGCAGTGCGAGAACAGCTGAGGCCATATATTTT. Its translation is CSARTAEAIYF.